Given below is one T cell receptor (beta chain) in context. The data derive from a study of blood T cell repertoires in COVID-19. The CDR3 has 16 amino acids. Trimming cost V 0 bases and J 4 bases, with 13 bases left between them. The V gene's germline CDR1 is LNHNV and CDR2 YYDKDF (reference sequence). Sequencing used immunoSEQ multiplex PCR; TCRdb keeps in-frame clones, though not all of them. There are some 430,000 clones in the sample; 90% occur only once, and 0.6% to 0.7% lies in the top ten. The TCR originated in a man between 18 and 35 years old who had recovered from COVID-19. This sequence joins TRBV15 and TRBJ1-3; the D gene is possibly TRBD1 (6 bases). Sequencing was carried out using PBMCs or T cells enriched from blood (not recorded which). CDR3 sequence (DNA): TGTGCCACCAGCAGAGATCGACGGGGGGCGGGAAACACCATATATTTT. It encodes CATSRDRRGAGNTIYF.